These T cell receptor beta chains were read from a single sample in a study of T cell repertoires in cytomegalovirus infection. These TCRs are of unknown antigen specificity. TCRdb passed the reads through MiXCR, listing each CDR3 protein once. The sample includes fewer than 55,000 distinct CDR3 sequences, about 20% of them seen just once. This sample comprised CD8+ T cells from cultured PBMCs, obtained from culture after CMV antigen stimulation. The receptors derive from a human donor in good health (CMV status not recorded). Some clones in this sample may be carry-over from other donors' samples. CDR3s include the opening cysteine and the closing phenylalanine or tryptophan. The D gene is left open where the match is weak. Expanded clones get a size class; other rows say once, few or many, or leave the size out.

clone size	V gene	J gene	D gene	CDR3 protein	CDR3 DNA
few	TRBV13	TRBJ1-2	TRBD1	CASHYTGTGYGYTF	TGTGCCAGTCACTATACCGGGACAGGGTATGGCTACACCTTC
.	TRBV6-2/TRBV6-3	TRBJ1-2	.	CASSRTENYGYTF	TGTGCCAGCAGTCGGACAGAGAACTATGGCTACACCTTC
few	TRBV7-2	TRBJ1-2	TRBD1	CASSPILRDRDTYGYTF	TGTGCCAGCAGCCCGATTCTCCGGGACAGGGATACTTATGGCTACACCTTC
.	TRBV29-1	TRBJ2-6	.	CSGSVSGANVLTF	TGCAGCGGCAGCGTCTCTGGGGCCAACGTCCTGACTTTC
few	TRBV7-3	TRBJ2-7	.	CASSLLQGYEQYF	TGTGCCAGCAGCTTACTACAAGGCTACGAGCAGTACTTC
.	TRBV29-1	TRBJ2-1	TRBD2	CSVDRRGRNEQFF	TGCAGCGTTGATAGGCGGGGGAGAAATGAGCAGTTCTTC
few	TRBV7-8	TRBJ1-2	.	CASSFLGAVPNGYTF	TGTGCCAGCAGCTTTTTAGGGGCTGTTCCCAATGGCTACACCTTC
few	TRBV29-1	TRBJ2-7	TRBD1	CSVDRDNEQYF	TGCAGCGTCGACAGGGACAATGAGCAGTACTTC
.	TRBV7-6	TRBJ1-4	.	CASSLGGGNEKLFF	TGTGCCAGCAGCTTAGGAGGGGGGAATGAAAAACTGTTTTTT
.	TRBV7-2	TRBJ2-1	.	CASSWVLAGEQFF	TGTGCCAGCAGCTGGGTCCTAGCCGGTGAGCAGTTCTTC
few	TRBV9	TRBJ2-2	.	CASSSGPHLRGTGELFF	TGTGCCAGCAGCTCCGGGCCCCATCTTAGGGGCACCGGGGAGCTGTTTTTT
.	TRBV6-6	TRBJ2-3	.	CASSYPYRVADTQYF	TGTGCCAGCAGTTACCCATATAGAGTCGCAGATACGCAGTATTTT
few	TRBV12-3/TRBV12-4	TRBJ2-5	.	CASSPPDGGQETQYF	TGTGCCAGCAGTCCCCCGGACGGTGGACAAGAGACCCAGTACTTC
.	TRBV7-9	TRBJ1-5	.	CASSLGGRSNQPQHF	TGTGCCAGCAGCTTGGGGGGAAGGAGCAATCAGCCCCAGCATTTT
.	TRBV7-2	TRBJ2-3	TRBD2	CASSLTLAGGSTDTQYF	TGTGCCAGCAGCTTAACACTAGCGGGGGGGAGCACAGATACGCAGTATTTT
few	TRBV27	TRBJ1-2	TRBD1	CASSLYRGLYGYTF	TGTGCCAGCAGTTTGTACAGGGGGCTCTATGGCTACACCTTC
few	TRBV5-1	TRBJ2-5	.	CASSGGGQKKETQYF	TGCGCCAGCAGCGGGGGGGGACAGAAGAAAGAGACCCAGTACTTC
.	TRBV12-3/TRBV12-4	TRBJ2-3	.	CASSLGAGESTDTQYF	TGTGCCAGCAGTTTAGGGGCAGGGGAGAGCACAGATACGCAGTATTTT
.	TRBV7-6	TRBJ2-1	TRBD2	CASSLGSSGHLFLGNEQFF	TGTGCCAGCAGCTTAGGGAGTAGCGGGCACCTCTTCTTAGGAAATGAGCAGTTCTTC
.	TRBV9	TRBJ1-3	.	CASSVTRESLYF	TGTGCCAGCAGCGTAACGAGGGAAAGTCTGTATTTT
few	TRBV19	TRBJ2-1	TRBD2	CASSYYSSGGAREQFF	TGTGCCAGTAGTTACTACTCTAGCGGGGGGGCACGTGAGCAGTTCTTC
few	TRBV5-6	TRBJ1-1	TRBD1	CASGGTGHTEAFF	TGTGCCAGCGGGGGGACAGGGCACACTGAAGCTTTCTTT
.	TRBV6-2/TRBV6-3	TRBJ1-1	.	CASSSGSPNTEAFF	TGTGCCAGCAGTTCGGGAAGTCCTAACACTGAAGCTTTCTTT
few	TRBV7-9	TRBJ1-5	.	CASSSEGRNQPQHF	TGTGCCAGCAGCTCGGAGGGGCGGAATCAGCCCCAGCATTTT
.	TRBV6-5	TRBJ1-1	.	CASSYEKNTEAFF	TGTGCCAGCAGTTACGAGAAGAACACTGAAGCTTTCTTT
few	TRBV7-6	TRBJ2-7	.	CASSPKGGGGEGYEQYF	TGTGCCAGCAGCCCCAAGGGGGGCGGGGGCGAAGGCTACGAGCAGTACTTC
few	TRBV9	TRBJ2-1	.	CASSDHFGRGEYNEQFF	TGTGCCAGCAGCGACCACTTTGGGCGGGGCGAATACAATGAGCAGTTCTTC
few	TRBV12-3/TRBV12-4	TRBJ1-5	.	CASSVLGQPQHF	TGTGCCAGCAGTGTACTGGGTCAGCCCCAGCATTTT
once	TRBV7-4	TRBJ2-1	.	CASSDRQVSYNEQFF	TGTGCCAGCAGCGATCGACAGGTCTCCTACAATGAGCAGTTCTTC
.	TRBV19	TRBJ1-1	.	CASSFRGFEAFF	TGTGCCAGTAGTTTCAGGGGATTTGAAGCTTTCTTT
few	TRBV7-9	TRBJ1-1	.	CASIQRENTEAFF	TGTGCCAGCATTCAAAGAGAGAACACTGAAGCTTTCTTT
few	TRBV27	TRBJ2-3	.	CASSLDQGSRGDTQYF	TGTGCCAGCAGTTTGGATCAGGGGTCCCGGGGGGATACGCAGTATTTT
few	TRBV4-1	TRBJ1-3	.	CASSQGRGSGNTIYF	TGCGCCAGCAGCCAAGGGAGGGGGTCTGGAAACACCATATATTTT
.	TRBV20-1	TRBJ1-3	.	CSAQGLGTGNTIYF	TGCAGTGCTCAGGGGTTGGGAACTGGAAACACCATATATTTT
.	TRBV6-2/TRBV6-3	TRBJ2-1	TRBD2	CASNPSGELYNEQFF	TGTGCCAGCAACCCAAGCGGGGAGCTTTACAATGAGCAGTTCTTC
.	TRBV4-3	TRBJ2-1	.	CASSQDGGDEQFF	TGCGCCAGCAGCCAAGACGGGGGCGATGAGCAGTTCTTC
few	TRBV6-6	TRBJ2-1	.	CASSPTGLHEQFF	TGTGCCAGCAGCCCAACAGGGTTGCATGAGCAGTTCTTC
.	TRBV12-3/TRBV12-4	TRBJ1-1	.	CASSISAEAFF	TGTGCCAGCAGTATCAGTGCTGAAGCTTTCTTT
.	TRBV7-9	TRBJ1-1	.	CASSLEGGATEAFF	TGTGCCAGCAGCTTAGAAGGAGGGGCCACTGAAGCTTTCTTT
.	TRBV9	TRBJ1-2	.	CASSVGGANYGYTF	TGTGCCAGCAGCGTAGGGGGGGCTAACTATGGCTACACCTTC
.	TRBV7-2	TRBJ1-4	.	CASSLVMGKLFF	TGTGCCAGCAGCTTAGTCATGGGAAAACTGTTTTTT
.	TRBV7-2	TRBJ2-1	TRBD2	CASSLRLAGQEQFF	TGTGCCAGCAGCCTCAGACTAGCGGGGCAGGAGCAGTTCTTC
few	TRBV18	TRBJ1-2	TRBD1	CASSQQGQPNYGYTF	TGTGCCAGCTCACAACAGGGACAGCCTAACTATGGCTACACCTTC
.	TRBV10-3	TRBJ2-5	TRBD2	CAISESRTSVAETQYF	TGTGCCATCAGTGAGTCGAGGACTAGCGTGGCCGAGACCCAGTACTTC
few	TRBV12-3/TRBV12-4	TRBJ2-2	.	CASSPDMNTGELFF	TGTGCCAGCAGCCCCGACATGAACACCGGGGAGCTGTTTTTT
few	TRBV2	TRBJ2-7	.	CASQTGTGPTYEQYF	TGTGCCAGCCAAACCGGTACAGGCCCAACCTACGAGCAGTACTTC
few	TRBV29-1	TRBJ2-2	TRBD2	CSVSYGLATGELFF	TGCAGCGTTTCGTATGGACTAGCCACCGGGGAGCTGTTTTTT
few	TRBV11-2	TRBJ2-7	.	CASSLELSGYEQYF	TGTGCCAGCAGCTTAGAGCTTTCCGGCTACGAGCAGTACTTC
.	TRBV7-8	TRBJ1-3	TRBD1	CASSMGQGVANTIYF	TGTGCCAGCAGCATGGGACAGGGGGTAGCCAACACCATATATTTT
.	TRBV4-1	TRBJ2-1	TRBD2	CASRTSGGVNEQFF	TGCGCCAGCAGGACTAGCGGGGGCGTCAATGAGCAGTTCTTC
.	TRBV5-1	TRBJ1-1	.	CASSLAALQNTEAFF	TGCGCCAGCAGCTTGGCAGCACTCCAGAACACTGAAGCTTTCTTT
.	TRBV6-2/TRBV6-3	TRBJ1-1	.	CASSRPLMNTEAFF	TGTGCCAGCAGTCGGCCTCTCATGAACACTGAAGCTTTCTTT
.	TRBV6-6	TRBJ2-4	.	CASSGVGLTKNIQYF	TGTGCCAGCAGTGGGGTTGGGCTGACCAAAAACATTCAGTACTTC
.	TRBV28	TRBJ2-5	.	CASSLLAREETQYF	TGTGCCAGCAGTTTATTGGCTAGAGAAGAGACCCAGTACTTC
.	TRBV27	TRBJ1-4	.	CASSPLVREGNEKLFF	TGTGCCAGCAGTCCATTGGTCAGGGAGGGGAATGAAAAACTGTTTTTT